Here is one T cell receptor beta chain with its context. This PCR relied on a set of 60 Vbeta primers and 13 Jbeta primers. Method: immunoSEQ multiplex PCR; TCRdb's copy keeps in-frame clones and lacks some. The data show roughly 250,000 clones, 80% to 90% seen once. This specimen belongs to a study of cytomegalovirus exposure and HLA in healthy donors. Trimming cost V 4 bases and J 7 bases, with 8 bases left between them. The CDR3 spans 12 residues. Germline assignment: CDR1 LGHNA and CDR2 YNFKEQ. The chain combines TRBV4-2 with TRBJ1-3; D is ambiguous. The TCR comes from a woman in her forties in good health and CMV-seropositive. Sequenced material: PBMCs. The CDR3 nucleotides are TGTGCCAGCAGCCTACCAGGTAACACCATATATTTT. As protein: CASSLPGNTIYF.